This T cell receptor beta chain was found in a study of shared clonotypes between healthy human individuals. The method was immunoSEQ multiplex PCR; TCRdb's version includes in-frame clones alone and lacks a portion of them. The top ten hold approximately 0.3% of the sample, which has around 600,000 clones, 98% seen once. CD45RO-negative CD8 cells positively selected for CCR7 made up the naive population, which excluded terminally differentiated effector memory CD45RA+ cells. CDR1 is MNHEY, CDR2 SVGAGI, per germline. This CDR3 has 13 residues. The J segment lost 7 bases and the V segment lost 7 bases, leaving 6 bases of the junction unmatched.

The origin of this receptor is a man younger than 40 in good health. Material: naive CD8+ T cells sorted from blood. V usage is TRBV6-5 and J usage is TRBJ2-1, with 8 bases matching TRBD2. In DNA, the CDR3 is TGTGCCAGCACGAGCGGGAGTTGGAATGAGCAGTTCTTC. Its translation is CASTSGSWNEQFF.